This T cell receptor beta chain was observed in a study of OX40 agonist ivuxolimab in advanced cancers. TCRdb keeps only in-frame clones here, not all; method: immunoSEQ multiplex PCR. Among tens of thousands of clones, around 84% were seen once, and the ten largest hold roughly 17%. The TCR comes from an adult with an advanced solid tumor such as melanoma, head and neck, liver or kidney cancer. Sequences were derived from CD4+ or CD8+ T cells sorted from blood, sampled in a trial of the OX40 agonist ivuxolimab.

The CDR3 sequence is CASSPRGGNSPLHF. The CDR3 region has the DNA TGTGCCAGCAGCCCCCGGGGTGGGAATTCACCCCTCCACTTT. The rearrangement uses TRBV27 and TRBJ1-6; D uncertain. V was clipped by 6 bases and J by 7 bases, with 13 bases between them. Germline assignment: CDR1 MNHEY and CDR2 SMNVEV (reference sequence). The CDR3 contains 14 residues.